The clone carrying this T cell receptor beta chain is a singleton in its sample. In the original processing: Amplification with reference gene primers provided the estimates of nucleated cell counts. Profiled with immunoSEQ multiplex PCR; TCRdb holds only in-frame clones, not every one. That table is the source of V, J and clone size, and D and trimming were worked out from the DNA. The profile shows about 90,000 clones, approximately 90% of them singletons. The V gene's germline CDR1 is MNHEY and CDR2 SMNVEV (reference sequence). Trimming cost V 2 bases and J 2 bases, with 13 bases left between them. CDR3 length: 15 amino acids. These data come from a study of blood T cell repertoires in COVID-19. Study in general: Acute and convalescent COVID-19 samples came from the United States, Italy and Spain. From T cells, B-cell-depleted T cells, or PBMCs came the material, which was cDNA or gDNA.

The chain employs TRBV27 and TRBJ2-7; D perhaps matches TRBD2 (6 bases). The sample consisted of peripheral blood. The sequence derives from a human donor with active COVID-19. The donor label of this sample is uncertain. CDR3 sequence: CASSLRTTGAYEQYF. The CDR3 DNA is TGTGCCAGCAGTTTACGCACGACGGGGGCCTACGAGCAGTACTTC.